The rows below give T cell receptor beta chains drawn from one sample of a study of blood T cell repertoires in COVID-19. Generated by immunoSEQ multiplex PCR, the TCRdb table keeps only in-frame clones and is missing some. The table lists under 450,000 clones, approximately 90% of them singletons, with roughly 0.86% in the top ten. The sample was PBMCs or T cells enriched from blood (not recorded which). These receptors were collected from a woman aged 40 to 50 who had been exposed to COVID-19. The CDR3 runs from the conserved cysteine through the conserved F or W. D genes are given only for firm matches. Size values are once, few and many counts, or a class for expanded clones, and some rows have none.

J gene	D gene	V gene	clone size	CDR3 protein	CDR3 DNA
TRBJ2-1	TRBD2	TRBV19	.	CARGTSGYNEQFF	TGTGCCAGGGGGACTAGCGGTTACAATGAGCAGTTCTTC
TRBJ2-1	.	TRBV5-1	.	CASSLDLARYNEQFF	TGCGCCAGCAGCTTGGACCTCGCTAGGTACAATGAGCAGTTCTTC
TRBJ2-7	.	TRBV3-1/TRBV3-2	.	CASSRAGKVQYF	TGTGCCAGCAGCCGGGCCGGGAAGGTGCAGTACTTC
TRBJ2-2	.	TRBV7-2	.	CASSLADYTTGELFF	TGTGCCAGCAGCTTGGCGGACTACACCACCGGGGAGCTGTTTTTT
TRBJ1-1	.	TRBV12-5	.	CASGLVVAANTEAFF	TGTGCTAGTGGTTTGGTCGTCGCGGCGAACACTGAAGCTTTCTTT
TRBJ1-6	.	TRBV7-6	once	CASSLFTSSYNSPLHF	TGTGCCAGCAGCTTATTCACGAGCTCCTATAATTCACCCCTCCACTTT
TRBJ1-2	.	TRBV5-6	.	CASSLMGAGYGYTF	TGTGCCAGCAGCTTGATGGGTGCGGGCTATGGCTACACCTTC
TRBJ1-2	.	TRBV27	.	CASSPRAGNYGYTF	TGTGCCAGCAGCCCTCGGGCAGGGAACTATGGCTACACCTTC
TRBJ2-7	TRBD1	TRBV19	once	CASSIGTGQGTYEQYF	TGTGCCAGTAGTATAGGTACGGGACAGGGGACCTACGAGCAGTACTTC
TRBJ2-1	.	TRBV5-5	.	CASNPTGSEQFF	TGTGCCAGCAACCCAACGGGGAGTGAGCAGTTCTTC
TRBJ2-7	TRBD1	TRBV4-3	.	CASSQSWGTGSSYEQYF	TGCGCCAGCAGCCAAAGTTGGGGGACAGGGTCGTCCTACGAGCAGTACTTC
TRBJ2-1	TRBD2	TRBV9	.	CASSVNPSGGNEQFF	TGTGCCAGCAGCGTAAACCCCTCGGGGGGAAATGAGCAGTTCTTC
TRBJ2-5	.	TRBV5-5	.	CASSLRTGTGETQYF	TGTGCCAGCAGCCTTCGAACCGGGACTGGAGAGACCCAGTACTTC
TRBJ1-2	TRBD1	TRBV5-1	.	CASSLEWTGGYGYTF	TGCGCCAGCAGCTTGGAGTGGACAGGGGGATATGGCTACACCTTC
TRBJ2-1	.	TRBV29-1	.	CSVETGLRNEQFF	TGCAGCGTTGAGACAGGCCTTCGCAATGAGCAGTTCTTC
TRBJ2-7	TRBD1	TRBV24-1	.	CATSEDGQGEQYF	TGTGCCACCAGTGAAGACGGACAGGGCGAGCAGTACTTC
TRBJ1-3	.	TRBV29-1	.	CSVGVETMSGNTIYF	TGCAGCGTTGGCGTCGAGACAATGTCTGGAAACACCATATATTTT
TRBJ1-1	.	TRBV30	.	CAWSVTPNTEAFF	TGTGCCTGGAGTGTGACTCCAAACACTGAAGCTTTCTTT
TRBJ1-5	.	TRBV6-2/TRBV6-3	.	CASSSGGGGQPQHF	TGTGCCAGCAGTTCCGGAGGAGGTGGGCAGCCCCAGCATTTT
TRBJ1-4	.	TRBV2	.	CASSDGGSEKLFF	TGTGCCAGCAGTGATGGGGGGAGTGAAAAACTGTTTTTT
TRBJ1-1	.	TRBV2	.	CASRRGGGYTEAFF	TGTGCCAGCAGAAGAGGGGGGGGCTACACTGAAGCTTTCTTT
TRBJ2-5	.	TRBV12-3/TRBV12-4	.	CASSWSGETQYF	TGTGCCAGCAGTTGGAGCGGGGAGACCCAGTACTTC
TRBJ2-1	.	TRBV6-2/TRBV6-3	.	CASSSILQGYNEQFF	TGTGCCAGCAGTTCCATACTACAGGGCTACAATGAGCAGTTCTTC
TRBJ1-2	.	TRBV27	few	CASSFSDSPIIYGYTF	TGTGCCAGCAGTTTTAGTGACAGCCCTATTATTTATGGCTACACCTTC
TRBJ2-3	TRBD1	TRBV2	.	CASRDRYSSTDTQYF	TGTGCCAGCAGGGACAGGTATTCTAGCACAGATACGCAGTATTTT
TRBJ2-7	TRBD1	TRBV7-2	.	CASSLAGQGAYEQYF	TGTGCCAGCAGCTTAGCGGGGCAGGGGGCCTACGAGCAGTACTTC
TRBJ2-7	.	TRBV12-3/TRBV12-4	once	CASSLGGEQYF	TGTGCCAGCAGTTTAGGAGGGGAGCAGTACTTC
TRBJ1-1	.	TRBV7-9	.	CASSLAQGVTEAFF	TGTGCCAGCAGCTTAGCACAGGGCGTCACTGAAGCTTTCTTT
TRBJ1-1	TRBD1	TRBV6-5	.	CASSSPGQGIFEAFF	TGTGCCAGCAGTAGCCCGGGACAGGGGATTTTTGAAGCTTTCTTT
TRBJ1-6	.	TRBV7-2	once	CASSSAAGGMYHF	TGTGCCAGCAGCTCCGCCGCGGGGGGCATGTACCACTTT
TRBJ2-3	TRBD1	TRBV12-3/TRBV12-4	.	CASRNDPGTELYF	TGTGCCAGCAGAAACGACCCCGGGACAGAGCTGTATTTT
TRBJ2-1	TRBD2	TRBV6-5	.	CASSYSGGRGYNEQFF	TGTGCCAGCAGTTACTCTGGCGGGCGGGGGTACAATGAGCAGTTCTTC
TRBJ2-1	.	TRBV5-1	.	CASSLEQDIRLYNEQFF	TGCGCCAGCAGCTTGGAACAGGACATTCGTTTATACAATGAGCAGTTCTTC
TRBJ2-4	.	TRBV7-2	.	CASSLGAGLAKNIQYF	TGTGCCAGCAGCTTAGGGGCGGGGTTAGCCAAAAACATTCAGTACTTC
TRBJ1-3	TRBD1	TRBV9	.	CASSVTTGSGNTIYF	TGTGCCAGCAGCGTGACGACAGGGAGTGGAAACACCATATATTTT
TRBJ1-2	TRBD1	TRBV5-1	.	CASSEEGQSLNYGYTF	TGCGCCAGCAGTGAGGAGGGACAGTCTTTAAACTATGGCTACACCTTC
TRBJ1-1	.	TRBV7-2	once	CASSSRSEAFF	TGTGCCAGCAGCTCCAGATCCGAAGCTTTCTTT
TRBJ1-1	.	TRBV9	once	CASSADTITEAFF	TGTGCCAGCAGCGCGGACACAATCACTGAAGCTTTCTTT
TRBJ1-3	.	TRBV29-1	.	CSVKGTGNTIYF	TGCAGCGTCAAGGGGACTGGAAACACCATATATTTT
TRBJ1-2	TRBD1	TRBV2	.	CASTLTRTGSYGYTF	TGTGCCAGCACCTTAACCCGGACAGGGAGCTATGGCTACACCTTC
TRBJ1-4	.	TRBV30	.	CAWSVGGIMTNEKLFF	TGTGCCTGGAGTGTGGGGGGGATAATGACTAATGAAAAACTGTTTTTT
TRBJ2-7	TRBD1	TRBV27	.	CASSFEGASGEQYF	TGTGCCAGCAGTTTTGAGGGGGCCTCTGGGGAGCAGTACTTC
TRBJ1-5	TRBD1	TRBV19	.	CASSLDRQGIQPQHF	TGTGCCAGTAGTCTCGATCGACAGGGGATCCAGCCCCAGCATTTT
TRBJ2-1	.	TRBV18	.	CASSPANEQFF	TGTGCCAGCTCACCGGCAAATGAGCAGTTCTTC
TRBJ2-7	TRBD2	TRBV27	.	CASSFGTRRGEQYF	TGTGCCAGCAGTTTTGGGACTAGACGTGGCGAGCAGTACTTC
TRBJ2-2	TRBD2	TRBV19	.	CASSAIAGGSTGELFF	TGTGCCAGTAGTGCTATAGCGGGAGGATCCACCGGGGAGCTGTTTTTT
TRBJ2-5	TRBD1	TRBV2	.	CASLTFAGQGLETQYF	TGTGCCAGTCTCACTTTCGCGGGACAGGGATTAGAGACCCAGTACTTC
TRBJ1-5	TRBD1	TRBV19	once	CASSSDIPTGTQHF	TGTGCCAGTAGTAGCGACATTCCGACAGGGACCCAGCATTTT
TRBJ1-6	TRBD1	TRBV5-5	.	CASSPTDREFNSPLHF	TGTGCCAGCAGCCCGACGGACAGGGAGTTTAATTCACCCCTCCACTTT
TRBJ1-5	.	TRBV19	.	CASSISPSGNQPQHF	TGTGCCAGTAGTATATCCCCCTCAGGCAATCAGCCCCAGCATTTT